The 15 T cell receptor beta chains below come from one sample, sequenced in a study of tumor-infiltrating lymphocytes in localized non-small cell lung cancer. The method was immunoSEQ multiplex PCR; TCRdb's version includes in-frame clones alone and lacks a portion of them. This repertoire shows roughly 14,000 clones, 65% to 75% found once; its top ten account for approximately 4%. The sequenced sample consisted of lung tumor tissue. Receptor source: a human donor with non-small cell lung cancer.

The chain recombines TRBV30 with TRBJ1-1; D ambiguous. The CDR3 runs 11 residues. V shed 0 bases and J shed 8 bases, with 7 bases lying between them. CDR1 GTSNPN and CDR2 SVGIG come from the germline V gene (reference sequence). Here the CDR3 reads CAWSVQMEAFF. Here the CDR3 DNA reads TGTGCCTGGAGTGTACAGATGGAAGCTTTCTTT.

This clone appeared a few times. The chain carries TRBV15 and TRBJ1-5, with 7 bases aligning to TRBD1. Germline trimming cut 5 bases from V and 6 bases from J; bases unmatched to any gene: 13. This CDR3 is 16 amino acids long. Per germline, CDR1 LNHNV and CDR2 YYDKDF (reference sequence). CDR3 loop: CATSPADRAMLQPQHF. CDR3 nucleotide sequence: TGTGCCACCAGCCCGGCCGACAGGGCGATGCTTCAGCCCCAGCATTTT. Variable domain in full (rest from reference TRBV15 and TRBJ1-5): DAMVIQNPRYQVTQFGKPVTLSCSQTLNHNVMYWYQQKSSQAPKLLFHYYDKDFNNEADTPDNFQSRRPNTSFCFLDIRSPGLGDTAMYLCATSPADRAMLQPQHFGDGTRLSIL.

V usage is TRBV5-8 and J usage is TRBJ2-7; maybe TRBD1 (6 bases). The germline CDR1 and CDR2 sequences are SGHTS and YDEGEE. This CDR3 has 14 amino acids. V was trimmed by 0 bases and J by 3 bases, leaving 10 bases between them. This CDR3 is CASSLVGQIYEQYF. CDR3 coding DNA: TGTGCCAGCAGCTTGGTCGGACAGATCTACGAGCAGTACTTC.

CDR3 sequence: CASSRTQRTDTQYF. The CDR3 DNA sequence: TGTGCCAGCAGTCGGACACAACGCACAGATACGCAGTATTTT. V usage is TRBV6-5 and J usage is TRBJ2-3; possibly TRBD1 for D (5 bases). Germline CDR1 reads MNHEY; CDR2 reads SVGAGI. The CDR3 consists of 14 residues. Trimming took off 5 bases at V and 1 base at J, with 10 bases between the two ends.

The chain carries TRBV11-2 and TRBJ2-1; tentatively, D is TRBD1 (6 bases). V was cut by 4 bases and J by 7 bases, with 11 bases left in between. Per germline, CDR1 SGHAT and CDR2 FQNNGV. This CDR3 spans 13 amino acids. The CDR3 coding sequence is TGTGCCAGCAGCTCAGGGGTCGGGAATGAGCAGTTCTTC. Its translation: CASSSGVGNEQFF.

V usage is TRBV9 and J usage is TRBJ1-4; 10 bases align to TRBD1. Germline V gives CDR1 SGDLS, CDR2 YYNGEE. CDR3 length: 15 residues. The V gene end was trimmed by 2 bases and the J gene end by 8 bases; junction bases not matched to a gene: 6. This chain's CDR3 is CASSVTGGLGEKLFF. The CDR3 region has the DNA TGTGCCAGCAGCGTGACAGGGGGCCTAGGGGAAAAACTGTTTTTT.

The V and J genes are TRBV11-2 and TRBJ2-2; no clear D gene. The CDR3 is made up of 15 amino acids. The germline gives CDR1 SGHAT, CDR2 FQNNGV. V was clipped by 5 bases and J by 2 bases, with 12 bases between them. The CDR3 region has the DNA TGTGCCAGCAGCCGCCCCATCCGAAACACCGGGGAGCTGTTTTTT. It translates to CASSRPIRNTGELFF.

This chain connects TRBV9 to TRBJ2-5; 16 bases are shared with TRBD2. The germline V gene encodes CDR1 SGDLS and CDR2 YYNGEE. Trimming removed 4 bases from V and 6 bases from J; junction bases left unmatched: 12. This CDR3 has 18 amino acids. Here the CDR3 DNA reads TGTGCCAGCAGCAAGGGACTAGCGGGAGGGCTGGAAGCAAAGACCCAGTACTTC. Translated: CASSKGLAGGLEAKTQYF.

V and J are TRBV19 and TRBJ1-2; no firm D call. Per the germline V gene, CDR1 is LNHDA and CDR2 is SQIVND (reference sequence). The V end was cut by 3 bases, the J end by 0 bases, with 11 bases between. This CDR3 is 15 amino acids long. CDR3 DNA sequence: TGTGCCAGTAGTATTAAGCCCGAAGCTAACTATGGCTACACCTTC. Translating it yields CASSIKPEANYGYTF.

The rearrangement uses TRBV6-5 and TRBJ1-2, with D unresolved. Deletions cut 0 bases from V and 10 bases from J, with 9 bases between. This CDR3 region has 12 residues. CDR1 is MNHEY, CDR2 SVGAGI, per germline. The chain's CDR3 is CASSYSTGPYTF. CDR3 nucleotides: TGTGCCAGCAGTTACTCGACCGGGCCCTACACCTTC.

V is TRBV7-9 and J is TRBJ2-5; TRBD1 matches 7 bases. The end of the DNA is better explained by TRBJ2-7, so the J call may be wrong. This CDR3 spans 14 amino acids. Germline lookup yields CDR1 SEHNR and CDR2 FQNEAQ (reference sequence). The CDR3 is CASSLRDSLYEQYF. In nucleotides, the CDR3 is TGTGCCAGCAGCCTACGGGACAGCCTCTACGAGCAGTACTTC.

This clone was observed a few times. The rearrangement links TRBV5-1 to TRBJ2-7, with TRBD2 as a possible D gene (5 bases). Germline V gene sequence: CDR1 SGHRS, CDR2 YFSETQ. The CDR3 consists of 13 residues. V dropped 4 bases and J dropped 2 bases, with 10 bases sitting between them. The CDR3 DNA is TGCGCCAGCAGCCCCATGGAGGCCTACGAGCAGTACTTC. This translates into CASSPMEAYEQYF. The full variable domain, in which reference TRBV5-1 and TRBJ2-7 provide the parts outside the CDR3, is KAGVTQTPRYLIKTRGQQVTLSCSPISGHRSVSWYQQTPGQGLQFLFEYFSETQRNKGNFPGRFSGRQFSNSRSEMNVSTLELGDSALYLCASSPMEAYEQYFGPGTRLTVT.

This clone was recorded a few times. The genes are TRBV5-1 and TRBJ2-5, with D tentatively TRBD2 (6 bases). The CDR3 contains 14 residues. Trimming stripped 5 bases from V and 1 base from J, with 12 bases between. Germline assignment: CDR1 SGHRS and CDR2 YFSETQ. CDR3 protein: CASRSTGSQETQYF. CDR3 coding DNA: TGCGCCAGCAGGTCAACCGGGAGCCAAGAGACCCAGTACTTC.

V and J are TRBV6-6 and TRBJ1-1; D unresolved. The germline gives CDR1 MNHNY, CDR2 SVGAGI (reference sequence). This CDR3 contains 15 residues. Trimming took off 1 base at V and 2 bases at J, with 11 bases between the two ends. The CDR3 DNA sequence: TGTGCCAGCAGTTACTTCGGCGAGGGCAACACTGAAGCTTTCTTT. Translating gives CASSYFGEGNTEAFF.

The genes are TRBV5-1 and TRBJ1-1; D not certain. Per germline, CDR1 SGHRS and CDR2 YFSETQ. CDR3 size: 14 residues. V was pared by 5 bases and J by 1 base, with 12 bases between. CDR3 nucleotide sequence: TGCGCCAGCAGGAAGATGAGTTCGAACACTGAAGCTTTCTTT. Translating gives CASRKMSSNTEAFF.